One sample yielded the 15 T cell receptor beta chains listed below, sequenced in a study of CD8 T cells in Susac syndrome. Reverse transcription used roughly 0.5 to 1 ug RNA and random hexamers. TCRdb reprocessed the immunoSEQ multiplex PCR reads with MiXCR, giving one entry per CDR3 protein. This table has around 270,000 distinct CDR3 sequences, over 75% appearing once. The specimen was CD8+ T cells from PBMCs. Receptors were obtained from a human donor with multiple sclerosis.

DNA of the CDR3: TGTGCCAGCAGTCTTCTGACGGGAAATTCACCCCTCCACTTT. It is translated as CASSLLTGNSPLHF. This chain connects TRBV28 to TRBJ1-6, with D unclear. Germline values: CDR1 MDHEN, CDR2 SYDVKM. The CDR3 spans 14 residues. The germline V and J ends were trimmed by 5 bases and 7 bases, with 12 bases remaining between them. Supplemented by reference TRBV28 and TRBJ1-6, the full variable domain reads DVKVTQSSRYLVKRTGEKVFLECVQDMDHENMFWYRQDPGLGLRLIYFSYDVKMKEKGDIPEGYSVSREKKERFSLILESASTNQTSMYLCASSLLTGNSPLHFGNGTRLTVT.

V usage is TRBV19 and J usage is TRBJ1-5, with D tentatively TRBD1 (6 bases). The CDR3 has 20 amino acids. V was trimmed by 10 bases and J by 2 bases, leaving 33 bases between them. Germline V gives CDR1 LNHDA, CDR2 SQIVND (reference sequence). The CDR3 DNA sequence: TGTGCCACCTCCAATAGGCCCACAGGGCCTGGGGTTTATCGCAATCAGCCCCAGCATTTT. Translated: CATSNRPTGPGVYRNQPQHF. The variable domain in full, completed from reference TRBV19 and TRBJ1-5, reads DGGITQSPKYLFRKEGQNVTLSCEQNLNHDAMYWYRQDPGQGLRLIYYSQIVNDFQKGDIAEGYSVSREKKESFPLTVTSAQKNPTAFYLCATSNRPTGPGVYRNQPQHFGDGTRLSIL.

The gene calls are TRBV19 and TRBJ2-1, with D perhaps matching TRBD2 (6 bases). V dropped 8 bases and J dropped 10 bases, with 12 bases sitting between them. CDR3 length: 11 amino acids. Germline V lookup: CDR1 LNHDA, CDR2 SQIVND (reference sequence). The CDR3 DNA follows: TGTGCCAGTCAGGCGGAGGGAGAGCAGTTCTTC. Protein: CASQAEGEQFF.

The chain is built from TRBV20-1 and TRBJ2-3; 10 bases are shared with TRBD1. This CDR3 region has 22 residues. CDR1 and CDR2 from the germline V gene are DFQATT and SNEGSKA (reference sequence). The trim removed 0 bases at V and 5 bases at J, leaving 26 bases unmatched. The CDR3 reads CSARDTPRSVLWTGGVRDTQYF. The CDR3 nucleotides read TGCAGTGCTAGAGATACCCCGAGGTCCGTCCTGTGGACAGGGGGGGTGAGAGATACGCAGTATTTT.

This clonotype appeared a few times. This chain links TRBV6-1 with TRBJ2-7; D perhaps matches TRBD1 (5 bases). CDR1 MNHNS and CDR2 SASEGT come from the germline V gene. The V gene lost 0 bases and the J gene lost 5 bases, with 11 bases spanning the gap. CDR3 length equals 14 residues. The CDR3 DNA is TGTGCCAGCAGTGAAGCTCCACAGGTGGACGAGCAGTACTTC. Its protein product is CASSEAPQVDEQYF.

This clonotype has a single count. The chain uses TRBV7-2 and TRBJ2-1, with TRBD2 matching 7 bases. Germline V lookup: CDR1 SGHTA, CDR2 FQGNSA. CDR3 size: 17 residues. Losses at the gene ends were 4 bases for V and 4 bases for J; bases not matched to a gene: 13. CDR3 loop: CASSSGRTGGNYNEQFF. CDR3 nucleotide sequence: TGTGCCAGCAGCTCAGGGAGGACCGGGGGGAATTACAATGAGCAGTTCTTC.

CDR3 loop: CASSLHPHEQYF. The CDR3 DNA reads as TGTGCCAGCAGCCTTCACCCCCACGAGCAGTACTTC. The chain combines TRBV9 with TRBJ2-7, with no clear D. CDR1 and CDR2 from the germline V gene are SGDLS and YYNGEE. V dropped 4 bases and J dropped 5 bases, with 10 bases sitting between them. This CDR3 is built from 12 residues. The entire variable domain, with the rest obtained from reference TRBV9 and TRBJ2-7, is as follows: DSGVTQTPKHLITATGQRVTLRCSPRSGDLSVYWYQQSLDQGLQFLIQYYNGEERAKGNILERFSAQQFPDLHSELNLSSLELGDSALYFCASSLHPHEQYFGPGTRLTVT.

The V call is TRBV19, the J call TRBJ2-1; no reliable D call. The germline V gene encodes CDR1 LNHDA and CDR2 SQIVND (reference sequence). The CDR3 has 13 residues. V lost 4 bases and J 3 bases, leaving 7 bases between the germline ends. CDR3 in DNA: TGTGCCAGTAGTACAGACTTCTACAATGAGCAGTTCTTC. The encoded protein is CASSTDFYNEQFF.

The V call is TRBV12-3 or TRBV12-4, the J call TRBJ2-5; weak D call: TRBD2 (6 bases). The length of the CDR3 is 15 residues. Trimming removed 8 bases from V and 7 bases from J, with 23 bases in between. Here the CDR3 DNA reads TGTGCCAGCCTATTCGGACGGTTGGGGGGTGGGACCCAGTACTTC. The encoded protein is CASLFGRLGGGTQYF.

V is TRBV20-1 and J is TRBJ2-7; 7 nucleotides match TRBD1. The CDR3 has 14 residues. J was trimmed by 4 bases and V by 3 bases; bases with no gene match: 9. Germline CDR1 DFQATT, CDR2 SNEGSKA (reference sequence). The CDR3, as DNA: TGCAGTGCTAGCCCTAGGACAGGAGAATACGAGCAGTACTTC. It translates to CSASPRTGEYEQYF.

The J gene is TRBJ2-5, the V gene TRBV5-1; D is uncertain. Trimming removed 0 bases from V and 4 bases from J, with 10 bases in between. The length of the CDR3 is 14 residues. CDR1 SGHRS and CDR2 YFSETQ come from the germline V gene. The CDR3 bases are TGCGCCAGCAGCTTGGGGGTTCCGATAGAGACCCAGTACTTC. Its protein is CASSLGVPIETQYF.

The rearrangement joins TRBV29-1 to TRBJ2-7, with a possible D match to TRBD2 (5 bases). Germline V gene data show CDR1 as SQVTM and CDR2 as ANQGSEA. V was cut by 7 bases and J by 5 bases, with 18 bases left in between. The CDR3 has 13 amino acids. CDR3 nucleotide sequence: TGCAGCGGACGGGCATCCCCGGGAAACGAGCAGTACTTC. Translation gives CSGRASPGNEQYF.

This chain connects TRBV7-9 to TRBJ2-1; the match to TRBD2 covers 11 bases. CDR1 and CDR2 from the germline V gene are SEHNR and FQNEAQ (reference sequence). V lost 5 bases and J lost 7; bases outside the gene matches: 7. CDR3 length equals 15 residues. The CDR3 here is CASSPMTSGVNEQFF. The CDR3 nucleotides read TGTGCCAGCAGCCCCATGACTAGCGGGGTAAATGAGCAGTTCTTC.

The chain joins TRBV20-1 to TRBJ2-7; possible D gene TRBD1, 6 bases. The CDR3 contains 14 residues. The V end lost 6 bases, the J end lost 0 bases, and 15 bases lay between the germline ends. Germline V gene data show CDR1 as DFQATT and CDR2 as SNEGSKA (reference sequence). CDR3 nucleotides: TGCAGTGCAAAGGACAGTGGACTCTCCTACGAGCAGTACTTC. As protein: CSAKDSGLSYEQYF.

The chain joins TRBV20-1 to TRBJ1-2, with 10 bases aligning to TRBD1. Germline values: CDR1 DFQATT, CDR2 SNEGSKA (reference sequence). The CDR3 is 16 amino acids. The V segment lost 0 bases and the J segment 2 bases; nucleotides outside the gene matches: 6. Written as DNA, the CDR3 is TGCAGTGCTAGAGACCTCGACAGGGGGCTAAACTATGGCTACACCTTC. Protein product: CSARDLDRGLNYGYTF.